A single sample gave rise to the 20 T cell receptor beta chains below, sequenced in a study of cytomegalovirus exposure and HLA in healthy donors. Both 60 Vbeta primers and 13 Jbeta primers went into the PCR. Sequencing used immunoSEQ multiplex PCR; TCRdb keeps in-frame clones, though not all of them. Of about 110,000 clones detected, around 80% appear once; the ten largest clones hold 5% to 6.5%. The sequenced sample was PBMCs. The receptors come from a man aged 18 to 30 in good health and CMV-seronegative.

The rearrangement links TRBV7-2 to TRBJ2-7; a weak D match, TRBD2 (7 bases). CDR1 and CDR2 from the germline V gene are SGHTA and FQGNSA. The ends were cut back, 6 bases at V and 1 base at J, with 19 bases in the middle. This CDR3 has 16 amino acids. Here the CDR3 reads CASRYLGGAESYEQYF. CDR3 DNA sequence: TGTGCCAGCAGGTACTTAGGGGGGGCGGAATCCTACGAGCAGTACTTC.

This CDR3 reads CASSQTGETQYF. The CDR3 nucleotides are TGTGCCAGCAGCCAAACTGGAGAGACCCAGTACTTC. The chain carries TRBV7-2 and TRBJ2-5; D is undetermined. Trimming stripped 5 bases from V and 4 bases from J, with 8 bases between. CDR3 size: 12 residues. Looked up from germline, CDR1 is SGHTA and CDR2 is FQGNSA.

The V gene is TRBV18, the J gene TRBJ2-2; 10 bases are a match to TRBD1. Germline V gene sequence: CDR1 KGHSH, CDR2 LQKENI. This CDR3 region has 15 residues. V was pared by 1 base and J by 7 bases, with 3 bases of the junction left unmatched. The CDR3: CASSPRQGASGELFF. The CDR3 DNA follows: TGTGCCAGCTCACCACGACAGGGGGCCAGCGGGGAGCTGTTTTTT.

This clone counts as medium-sized. The gene calls are TRBV4-3 and TRBJ2-7; 10 bases fit TRBD2. Losses at the gene ends were 0 bases for V and 3 bases for J; bases not matched to a gene: 2. Germline V lookup: CDR1 LGHNA, CDR2 YSLEER. The CDR3 is 15 amino acids. The CDR3 spells CASSQDIAGGYEQYF. In DNA, the CDR3 is TGCGCCAGCAGCCAAGATATAGCGGGAGGCTACGAGCAGTACTTC.

The chain couples TRBV6-1 to TRBJ1-1, with TRBD1 matching 7 bases. V gave up 4 bases and J gave up 4 bases; unmatched junction bases: 15. The CDR3 runs 17 residues. The V gene's germline CDR1 is MNHNS and CDR2 SASEGT. CDR3 in amino acids: CASSVGMRGRMSTEAFF. CDR3 nucleotide sequence: TGTGCCAGCAGTGTGGGCATGAGGGGGCGTATGAGCACTGAAGCTTTCTTT.

The chain joins TRBV7-6 to TRBJ2-1; 11 bases map to TRBD2. From germline, CDR1 is SGHVS and CDR2 FNYEAQ. V shed 2 bases, J shed 0 bases, and the junction held 3 bases outside the gene matches. This CDR3 is built from 17 residues. The CDR3 loop reads CASSLTTSGVSYNEQFF. DNA for the CDR3: TGTGCCAGCAGCTTAACGACTAGCGGGGTCTCCTACAATGAGCAGTTCTTC.

The chain uses TRBV2 and TRBJ2-1; TRBD2 agrees at 7 bases. J was trimmed by 4 bases and V by 11 bases; bases with no gene match: 2. The CDR3 contains 11 residues. Germline CDR1 reads SNHLY; CDR2 reads FYNNEI. CDR3 amino acids: CAGGGYNEQFF. The CDR3 DNA reads TGTGCCGGGGGGGGGTACAATGAGCAGTTCTTC.

The genes are TRBV18 and TRBJ2-5; weak D call: TRBD1 (6 bases). Germline V gives CDR1 KGHSH, CDR2 LQKENI. The CDR3 has 16 residues. V lost 3 bases and J lost 5, with 19 bases in between. CDR3 nucleotide sequence: TGTGCCAGCTCACCCTACAGGGTCGGGAAAACGGAGACCCAGTACTTC. Protein: CASSPYRVGKTETQYF.

This clone has a single count. The chain links TRBV4-3 to TRBJ1-2; a weak D match, TRBD1 (5 bases). The V gene lost 1 base and the J gene lost 0 bases, with 9 bases spanning the gap. The germline gives CDR1 LGHNA, CDR2 YSLEER. This CDR3 has 15 residues. The CDR3 spells CASSQGGSTNYGYTF. For the CDR3, the DNA is TGCGCCAGCAGCCAAGGGGGCAGCACTAACTATGGCTACACCTTC.

This chain joins TRBV4-2 and TRBJ2-5, with D tentatively TRBD2 (6 bases). The DNA end favors TRBJ2-7, so the J call may be wrong. Germline lookup yields CDR1 LGHNA and CDR2 YNFKEQ. This CDR3 region has 16 residues. The CDR3 spells CASSQDLPSEAYEQYF. CDR3 sequence (DNA): TGTGCCAGCAGCCAAGACCTCCCTAGCGAGGCCTACGAGCAGTACTTC.

This chain connects TRBV19 to TRBJ1-1; the match to TRBD1 covers 7 bases. The junction had 6 bases not matched to a gene; V was cut back by 6 bases and J by 5 bases. Germline V gene data show CDR1 as LNHDA and CDR2 as SQIVND (reference sequence). The CDR3 covers 13 residues. The CDR3 region is CASRAGGGTEAFF. CDR3 nucleotide sequence: TGTGCCAGTAGAGCAGGGGGAGGAACTGAAGCTTTCTTT.

This chain connects TRBV7-8 to TRBJ1-2, with 9 bases that match TRBD1. Trimming took 5 bases from V and 2 from J; bases not matched to a gene: 9. Germline CDR1 is SGHVS and CDR2 is FQNEAQ. The length of the CDR3 is 16 residues. In DNA form, the CDR3 reads TGTGCCAGCAGCCCGACCTCAGGACAGGGGAACTATGGCTACACCTTC. Protein sequence: CASSPTSGQGNYGYTF. Full variable domain (remainder filled in from reference TRBV7-8 and TRBJ1-2): GAGVSQSPRYKVAKRGQDVALRCDPISGHVSLFWYQQALGQGPEFLTYFQNEAQLDKSGLPSDRFFAERPEGSVSTLKIQRTQQEDSAVYLCASSPTSGQGNYGYTFGSGTRLTVV.

The gene calls are TRBV21-1 and TRBJ2-5; no check of the table's D call, TRBD2, against the DNA was made. TRBV21-1 is designated a pseudogene. The CDR3 loop spans 14 amino acids. The CDR3 bases are TGTGCCAGCAGGGGGGGGCAGTCTCTAGAGACCCAGTACTTC. As protein: CASRGGQSLETQYF.

J is TRBJ2-1 and V is TRBV7-2; 10 bases fit TRBD2. V shed 0 bases and J 6 bases; nucleotides not matched to a gene: 5. Germline CDR1 and CDR2: SGHTA and FQGNSA. This CDR3 is 16 amino acids long. DNA of the CDR3: TGTGCCAGCAGCTTAGCGCAGCTAGCGGGAGCCAATGAGCAGTTCTTC. Translating gives CASSLAQLAGANEQFF.

The V and J genes are TRBV27 and TRBJ1-2; 9 bases align to TRBD1. J lost 4 bases, V lost 5 bases, and 8 bases had no gene match. Germline V gene lookup returns CDR1 MNHEY and CDR2 SMNVEV (reference sequence). The CDR3 is 15 amino acids. In DNA, the CDR3 is TGTGCCAGCAGTGCCCCGGGACAGGGCTCCTATGGCTACACCTTC. Translation: CASSAPGQGSYGYTF.

V and J are TRBV25-1 and TRBJ2-3, with D unclear. Germline V gives CDR1 MGHDK, CDR2 SYGVNS. V dropped 6 bases and J dropped 4 bases, with 5 bases sitting between them. CDR3 length: 11 residues. The DNA of the CDR3 is TGTGCCAGCAGGTCGGCAGATACGCAGTATTTT. It yields the protein CASRSADTQYF.

The chain employs TRBV6-1 and TRBJ2-1, with no clear D. There are 15 residues in the CDR3. Trimming shortened V by 5 bases and J by 5 bases, and 16 bases separated the two germline ends. Germline V gene sequence: CDR1 MNHNS, CDR2 SASEGT. CDR3: CASSSRGTGNNEQFF. CDR3 in DNA: TGTGCCAGCAGTTCGCGCGGAACTGGAAACAATGAGCAGTTCTTC.

The chain carries TRBV27 and TRBJ1-6; D is possibly TRBD1 (6 bases). Germline-derived CDR1 and CDR2 are MNHEY and SMNVEV (reference sequence). This CDR3 comprises 14 residues. Trimming left V 3 bases short and J 10 bases short, with 13 bases between. In DNA, the CDR3 is TGTGCCAGCAGTTTCAGGGGATCAGGGTCACCCCTCCACTTT. The encoded protein is CASSFRGSGSPLHF.

This clone was counted a few times. The chain joins TRBV6-4 to TRBJ2-3; 8 nucleotides agree with TRBD2. CDR1 and CDR2 (germline): MRHNA, SNTAGT. The CDR3 is 15 residues long. V was clipped by 3 bases and J by 1 base; unmatched bases: 3. The CDR3 coding sequence is TGTGCCAGCAGTGAATCAGCGGGAGGCACAGATACGCAGTATTTT. Protein: CASSESAGGTDTQYF.

V usage is TRBV9 and J usage is TRBJ1-2; D might be TRBD1 (5 bases). The length of the CDR3 is 14 residues. With 5 bases removed from V and 6 bases from J, the gap between germline ends came to 17 bases. Germline-derived CDR1 and CDR2 are SGDLS and YYNGEE. Written as DNA, the CDR3 is TGTGCCAGCAGACCCACCGGGGGGAGCAATGGCTACACCTTC. This gives the protein CASRPTGGSNGYTF.